These 14 T cell receptor beta chains originate from one sample sequenced in a study of shared clonotypes between healthy human individuals. TCRdb's copy holds only in-frame clones and misses some; the assay was immunoSEQ multiplex PCR. The profile shows 1 million to 1.3 million clones, approximately 80% of them singletons. Specimen: memory CD4+ T cells from PBMCs. The subset was: CD45RA-negative fraction. These receptors all stem from a man aged 18 to 29 in good health. Some clones in this sample may be carry-over from other donors' samples.

This clone was found a few times. The gene calls are TRBV7-9 and TRBJ2-6, with D unclear. The V end was cut by 0 bases, the J end by 0 bases, with 15 bases between. In germline, CDR1 is SEHNR, CDR2 FQNEAQ (reference sequence). The CDR3 totals 19 residues. CDR3 amino acids: CASSLALAVLHSGANVLTF. The CDR3 DNA reads TGTGCCAGCAGCTTAGCGCTGGCAGTTTTACACTCTGGGGCCAACGTCCTGACTTTC.

V is TRBV7-9 and J is TRBJ1-4; the D is unclear. Germline values: CDR1 SEHNR, CDR2 FQNEAQ (reference sequence). The V gene lost 5 bases and the J gene lost 5 bases, with 9 bases spanning the gap. CDR3 length equals 13 residues. The CDR3: CASSPLGNEKLFF. CDR3 sequence (DNA): TGTGCCAGCAGCCCTTTGGGGAATGAAAAACTGTTTTTT.

V and J are TRBV10-3 and TRBJ2-1; D gene uncertain. Per germline, CDR1 ENHRY and CDR2 SYGVKD. V lost 4 bases, J lost 7 bases, and 14 bases lay in between. This CDR3 is 14 amino acids long. The DNA for the CDR3 is TGTGCCATCAGTGGCCGGGCTGCCCCAAATGAGCAGTTCTTC. It codes for CAISGRAAPNEQFF.

This clone was counted once. The rearrangement joins TRBV21-1 to TRBJ2-7. TRBV21-1 is a listed pseudogene. CDR3 length: 15 residues. CDR3 in amino acids: CASSKGAGATYEQYF. DNA for the CDR3: TGTGCCAGCAGCAAAGGCGCCGGGGCCACCTACGAGCAGTACTTC.

This clone was seen a single time. V gene TRBV28 combines with J gene TRBJ2-7; either TRBD1 or TRBD2 may supply D (5 bases each). Germline V gene sequence: CDR1 MDHEN, CDR2 SYDVKM. This CDR3 has 14 residues. The ends were cut back, 7 bases at V and 7 bases at J, with 20 bases in the middle. The CDR3 region has the DNA TGTGCCAGCAACCCGGGACGGATCCCTACGGAGCAGTACTTC. This encodes CASNPGRIPTEQYF.

The V call is TRBV5-6, the J call TRBJ1-5, with 9 nucleotides matching TRBD1. The CDR3 length is 15 residues. Per germline, CDR1 SGHDT and CDR2 YYEEEE. Unmatched junction bases numbered 9, after V lost 5 bases and J lost 6 bases. DNA for the CDR3: TGTGCCAGCAGGGAGGGACAGGGTAAAGGTCAGCCCCAGCATTTT. It is translated as CASREGQGKGQPQHF.

The chain has TRBV5-1 and TRBJ2-5; 9 bases map to TRBD2. The V gene's germline CDR1 is SGHRS and CDR2 YFSETQ. CDR3 length: 15 residues. The V segment lost 3 bases and the J segment 5 bases; nucleotides outside the gene matches: 8. The CDR3 sequence: CASSSLAGAEETQYF. CDR3 coding DNA: TGCGCCAGCAGCTCTTTAGCGGGAGCTGAGGAGACCCAGTACTTC.

V gene TRBV4-2 combines with J gene TRBJ2-1; possible D gene TRBD1, 6 bases. This CDR3 spans 16 amino acids. V lost 0 bases to trimming and J lost 4 bases, with 13 bases between them. CDR1 LGHNA and CDR2 YNFKEQ come from the germline V gene. The CDR3 here is CASSQDKGVHYNEQFF. CDR3 nucleotide sequence: TGTGCCAGCAGCCAAGATAAGGGGGTACATTACAATGAGCAGTTCTTC.

This chain joins TRBV5-1 and TRBJ1-3, with D maybe TRBD1 (5 bases). The CDR3 sequence is 17 residues long. Trimming removed 0 bases at V and 0 bases at J, with 13 bases between. CDR1 is SGHRS, CDR2 YFSETQ, per germline. The CDR3 region has the DNA TGCGCCAGCAGCTTGGTTGGGGGAGCCTTCTCTGGAAACACCATATATTTT. Protein sequence: CASSLVGGAFSGNTIYF. Full variable domain (rest looked up from reference TRBV5-1 and TRBJ1-3): KAGVTQTPRYLIKTRGQQVTLSCSPISGHRSVSWYQQTPGQGLQFLFEYFSETQRNKGNFPGRFSGRQFSNSRSEMNVSTLELGDSALYLCASSLVGGAFSGNTIYFGEGSWLTVV.

The rearrangement joins TRBV6-6 to TRBJ1-1, with 8 bases matching TRBD1. Germline-derived CDR1 and CDR2 are MNHNY and SVGAGI (reference sequence). V was clipped by 10 bases and J by 3 bases; unmatched bases: 10. CDR3 length: 14 residues. The CDR3 sequence: CATGGTGQDTEAFF. The CDR3 DNA sequence: TGTGCCACTGGGGGGACGGGACAGGACACTGAAGCTTTCTTT.

This chain links TRBV18 with TRBJ2-3, with D unclear. The CDR3 has 13 amino acids. V lost 1 base and J 4 bases, leaving 6 bases between the germline ends. Germline values: CDR1 KGHSH, CDR2 LQKENI. Here the CDR3 reads CASSPLESDTQYF. CDR3 in DNA: TGTGCCAGCTCACCACTGGAATCAGATACGCAGTATTTT.

This clone was detected only once. This chain connects TRBV19 to TRBJ2-5, with D unresolved. The CDR3 runs 12 residues. Germline loops: CDR1 LNHDA, CDR2 SQIVND (reference sequence). Trimming took 4 bases from V and 5 from J, leaving 8 bases between them. CDR3 loop: CASSRGRETQYF. The CDR3, as DNA: TGTGCCAGTAGTAGGGGTAGGGAGACCCAGTACTTC.

The rearrangement uses TRBV19 and TRBJ2-2; possible D gene TRBD1, 5 bases. The V gene's germline CDR1 is LNHDA and CDR2 SQIVND (reference sequence). Trimming cost V 6 bases and J 6 bases, with 14 bases left between them. The CDR3 contains 14 residues. The CDR3, as DNA: TGTGCCAGTAGAACTACAGGCGGTTCCGGGGAGCTGTTTTTT. Protein sequence: CASRTTGGSGELFF.

This chain links TRBV9 with TRBJ1-3; a weak D match, TRBD1 (6 bases). Germline V CDR1 and CDR2: SGDLS, YYNGEE. Trimming removed 5 bases at V and 0 bases at J, with 12 bases between. The CDR3 is 15 amino acids. CDR3 nucleotide sequence: TGTGCCAGCAGTATTACAGGGTACTCTGGAAACACCATATATTTT. Translated, it gives CASSITGYSGNTIYF.